This TCR beta chain is from a study of T cell responses to AZD1222 COVID-19 vaccine (dated by TCRdb to the early 2020s). For the wider study: AZD1222 recipients whose second dose came at about 4 weeks and those whose second dose came at about 12 weeks were combined into one group, since spike-specific TCR depth and breadth did not differ between the two schedules. TCR sequencing was performed for roughly 250 trial participants, of whom about 200 were given two doses of AZD1222 and some 25 were given two doses of MenACWY control vaccine. Trial participants were enrolled into age subgroups of 18-55, 56-69 and 70-plus years, which contained around 150, 29 and 61 TCR-sequenced participants, respectively.

The paper as a whole reports these results and caveats: Because no day 14 peak-response samples were available, repertoires were characterized only after the peak T cell response. In the small 56-69-year group, the increase in depth fell short of significance, most likely because of low power. Most participants were white British and females outnumbered males, and the authors suggested that clonal diversity may have been underestimated. Spike-specific TCR breadth and depth rose significantly after two AZD1222 doses compared with day 0 and with MenACWY recipients. Reportedly, almost half of the unique spike-specific TCRs recognized epitopes lying outside the regions that are mutated in the B.1.351 and B.1.1.7 variants. Only 5 to 7 AZD1222 recipients were SARS-CoV-2 seropositive at baseline, limiting conclusions about previously exposed vaccinees. The vaccine-associated CD4 TCRs covered the entire spike protein, and the dominant responses fell in regions 160-218 and 743-854.

The CDR3 regions of human TCRbeta chains were subjected to immunosequencing. The authors' pipeline ran thus. TCRs in the repertoires were matched against a reference library of SARS-CoV-2-specific TCRs that had been generated with the MIRA antigen-specificity platform. Breadth was defined as the fraction of unique TCRs that were SARS-CoV-2-associated. Depth was defined as the fraction of total T cells that were SARS-CoV-2-associated. Using the MIRA data, each spike-specific TCR was assigned both to the spike region to which the TCR was reactive and to a CD4 or CD8 class. Log10-transformed breadth and depth values were compared by one-way ANOVA with Sidak's multiple comparisons tests. TCRdb holds this immuneACCESS table with in-frame rearrangements only. Some clones are missing; in checked studies, unresolved V genes explain under half, and the rest has no known cause. From that table come the V and J calls and clone size; the DNA was used to work out D and trimming. The sample records 90,000 to 95,000 clones, around 93% of which are singletons. The top ten clonotypes cover approximately 8.3% of the sample.

Taken with the paper, the label for time point translates to: baseline before first vaccination. Vaccinee samples were obtained from the UK trials COV001 and COV002, which included a single-blind randomized controlled phase 2/3 trial of AZD1222 (ChAdOx1 nCoV-19) in healthy adults. For TCRbeta chain sequencing, PBMC samples were collected from trial participants at day 0 and at day 28 after the second dose. The germline V gene supplies CDR1 MGHRA and CDR2 YSYEKL. The CDR3 runs 18 amino acids, cysteine and phenylalanine included. The only DNA kept is the CDR3, 54 bases in frame from the first base. The V end loses 1 base and the J end loses 7 bases, and a stretch of 23 bases separates them. This clone occurred once. Its cognate antigen has yet to be identified. No base quality information exists; no much larger clone differs at one position.

The material was peripheral blood, obtained on day 0 of AZD1222 vaccination. This clonotype was obtained from an adult in good health. This receptor chain uses TRBV4-1 and TRBJ1-5; TRBD1 is possibly the D segment (6 matching bases). In nucleotide form, the sequence is TGCGCCAGCAGCCAAGTCAGGGGAGGGGGGGACTCTCGGCAGCCCCAGCATTTT. Its amino acids are CASSQVRGGGDSRQPQHF.